One sample yielded the 17 T cell receptor beta chains listed below, sequenced in a study of spatial heterogeneity in lung cancer. Time point defined: sample taken at primary tumor resection. TCRdb analysed the 5' RACE reads with MiXCR anew, one entry per CDR3 protein. The sample comprises about 16,000 distinct CDR3 sequences, approximately 6.9% of which are singletons, and 15% to 20% rests with the top ten. What these receptors recognize is not known. Overall study results and limits: It was found that expanded intratumoral alpha and beta TCR counts tracked tumor mutation counts.

The sample here was lung tumor tissue, taken at surgery. The receptors stem from a female donor with early-stage non-small cell lung cancer.

This clonotype is medium-sized by share. This beta chain appears as a stray read in a library generated for alpha chains; its size is not informative. This chain connects TRBV12-3 or TRBV12-4 to TRBJ2-7; perhaps TRBD2 as D (5 bases). CDR3 length equals 16 residues. Trimming left V 5 bases short and J 5 bases short, with 22 bases between. CDR3 in DNA: TGTGCCAGCAGTGCTAGCCGTTCCCCGGGCCCCGACGAGCAGTACTTC. This translates into CASSASRSPGPDEQYF.

This clonotype was observed many times. The size of this beta chain means little, since it is a stray read in a library made for alpha chains. The chain employs TRBV29-1 and TRBJ1-2, with 7 bases lining up with TRBD1. Germline-derived CDR1 and CDR2 are SQVTM and ANQGSEA. The CDR3 loop spans 14 amino acids. V lost 4 bases and J lost 0; bases outside the gene matches: 5. The CDR3 reads CSVAKQGANYGYTF. The CDR3 DNA sequence: TGCAGCGTTGCTAAGCAGGGGGCTAACTATGGCTACACCTTC.

Details on this clonotype: The library was designed around alpha chains, so this beta chain is a stray read whose abundance carries little weight. The chain has TRBV2 and TRBJ2-5, with 8 bases identical to TRBD1. The trim removed 3 bases at V and 7 bases at J, leaving 7 bases unmatched. Germline V lookup: CDR1 SNHLY, CDR2 FYNNEI. This CDR3 is built from 14 residues. CDR3 region: CASSDGQGKATQYF. The CDR3 coding sequence is TGTGCCAGCAGTGACGGACAGGGAAAGGCGACCCAGTACTTC.

This clonotype came up many times. Since it is a stray read in a library aimed at alpha chains, this beta chain has a size that is not meaningful. This chain uses TRBV14 with TRBJ2-7, with 10 bases fitting TRBD1. Germline trimming cut 6 bases from V and 3 bases from J; bases unmatched to any gene: 8. The CDR3 contains 15 residues. The V gene's germline CDR1 is SGHDN and CDR2 FVKESK. This CDR3 is CASRDSGQGFYEQYF. The CDR3 DNA reads TGTGCCAGCAGAGACTCGGGACAGGGGTTCTACGAGCAGTACTTC.

By proportion, this clonotype is medium-sized. As an off-target read in a library built for alpha chains, this beta chain has a frequency of little significance. The V call is TRBV5-6, the J call TRBJ2-7; 10 bases are shared with TRBD2. In germline, CDR1 is SGHDT, CDR2 YYEEEE. The CDR3 spans 14 residues. V shed 0 bases and J 5 bases; nucleotides not matched to a gene: 2. The CDR3 DNA follows: TGTGCCAGCAGCTTGGGAGCGGGGGGGGACGAGCAGTACTTC. Translating gives CASSLGAGGDEQYF.

This clonotype was recorded many times. A much larger clone sits a single nucleotide away, making a read error possible. This beta chain is an off-target read within a library intended for alpha chains, so its frequency means little. The rearrangement uses TRBV7-9 and TRBJ2-3; D is uncertain. This CDR3 has 11 amino acids. Germline values: CDR1 SEHNR, CDR2 FQNEAQ (reference sequence). The V end lost 4 bases, the J end lost 2 bases, and 1 base lay between the germline ends. In DNA form, the CDR3 reads TGTGCCAGCAGCTACACAGATACGCAGTATTTT. Its protein is CASSYTDTQYF.

The sample holds many counts of this clonotype. As an off-target read in a library built for alpha chains, this beta chain has a frequency of little significance. The J gene is TRBJ1-1, the V gene TRBV28; D might be TRBD1 (6 bases). This CDR3 has 13 amino acids. The V and J ends lost 5 bases and 0 bases respectively, with 7 bases between them. From germline, CDR1 is MDHEN and CDR2 SYDVKM. The CDR3 region has the DNA TGTGCCAGCAGTGGGACATTGAACACTGAAGCTTTCTTT. Translation: CASSGTLNTEAFF.

This clonotype has at least ten counts. This beta chain turned up in a library designed for alpha chains; as an off-target read, its abundance says little. The chain has TRBV4-2 and TRBJ1-1; unclear D gene. V lost 4 bases and J lost 3, with 12 bases in between. There are 14 residues in the CDR3. Germline values: CDR1 LGHNA, CDR2 YNFKEQ. Here the CDR3 reads CASSPAELDTEAFF. DNA of the CDR3: TGTGCCAGCAGCCCTGCAGAACTGGACACTGAAGCTTTCTTT.

This clonotype has ten or more counts. Because the library targeted alpha chains, this beta chain is an off-target read whose size means little. The chain recombines TRBV20-1 with TRBJ1-1; D gene ambiguous. The germline V gene has CDR1 DFQATT and CDR2 SNEGSKA (reference sequence). This CDR3 region has 12 residues. Trimming cost V 6 bases and J 0 bases, with 8 bases left between them. In DNA form, the CDR3 reads TGCAGTGCACAAGGGATGAACACTGAAGCTTTCTTT. Protein product: CSAQGMNTEAFF.

This clonotype has a count of ten or more. Because this beta chain is a stray read in a library intended to capture alpha chains, its abundance should not be given much weight. The DNA of the CDR3 is TGCAGTGCGGAAACAGGGGGGGAGAATGAAAAACTGTTTTTT. As protein: CSAETGGENEKLFF. The chain links TRBV20-1 to TRBJ1-4, with TRBD1 matching over 8 bases. With V trimmed by 6 bases and J by 5 bases, 8 bases remained unmatched. The CDR3 length is 14 residues. Germline CDR1 is DFQATT and CDR2 is SNEGSKA (reference sequence).

This clonotype was seen at least ten times. Being off target in a library aimed at alpha chains, this beta chain has a size of little meaning. This chain joins TRBV29-1 and TRBJ1-2, with 7 positions matching TRBD1. The germline gives CDR1 SQVTM, CDR2 ANQGSEA. The V and J ends lost 8 bases and 1 base, in that order; junction bases with no gene match: 10. The CDR3 spans 14 residues. CDR3 amino acids: CSPKLTGHNYGYTF. For the CDR3, the DNA is TGCAGCCCAAAATTGACAGGGCATAACTATGGCTACACCTTC.

This clonotype appeared a single time. The library was designed around alpha chains, so this beta chain is a stray read whose abundance carries little weight. The V gene is TRBV28, the J gene TRBJ2-2; 10 bases are shared with TRBD2. This CDR3 contains 18 residues. CDR1 is MDHEN and CDR2 is SYDVKM in the germline V gene. V lost 3 bases and J lost 5; bases outside the gene matches: 12. The CDR3 coding sequence is TGTGCCAGCAGTTTGCGCAAGGATAGCGGGGGGACGACCGGGGAGCTGTTTTTT. Translated, it gives CASSLRKDSGGTTGELFF.

This clonotype was found many times. This beta chain slipped into a library made for alpha chains as a stray read, so its size is not meaningful. In DNA, the CDR3 is TGTGCCAGCAGAGAAGACAGGGGTTCCGGAAACACCATATATTTT. It specifies CASREDRGSGNTIYF. V gene TRBV28 combines with J gene TRBJ1-3; 8 positions match TRBD1. Germline CDR1 MDHEN, CDR2 SYDVKM. The CDR3 sequence is 15 residues long. J was trimmed by 4 bases and V by 6 bases; bases with no gene match: 8. Using reference TRBV28 and TRBJ1-3 for the parts outside the CDR3, the full variable domain is DVKVTQSSRYLVKRTGEKVFLECVQDMDHENMFWYRQDPGLGLRLIYFSYDVKMKEKGDIPEGYSVSREKKERFSLILESASTNQTSMYLCASREDRGSGNTIYFGEGSWLTVV.

Many counts were recorded for this clonotype. This beta chain appears as a stray read in a library generated for alpha chains; its size is not informative. V is TRBV7-2 and J is TRBJ2-6; D gene ambiguous. This CDR3 has 16 residues. V shed 1 base and J shed 0 bases, with 7 bases lying between them. CDR1 and CDR2 from the germline V gene are SGHTA and FQGNSA. The CDR3 here is CASSLGGNSGANVLTF. The CDR3 region has the DNA TGTGCCAGCAGCTTAGGCGGCAACTCTGGGGCCAACGTCCTGACTTTC. The full variable domain, in which reference TRBV7-2 and TRBJ2-6 provide the parts outside the CDR3, is GAGVSQSPSNKVTEKGKDVELRCDPISGHTALYWYRQSLGQGLEFLIYFQGNSAPDKSGLPSDRFSAERTGGSVSTLTIQRTQQEDSAVYLCASSLGGNSGANVLTFGAGSRLTVL.

This clonotype was counted at least ten times. The size of this beta chain means little, since it is a stray read in a library made for alpha chains. The rearrangement links TRBV18 to TRBJ2-1; D assignment may be TRBD1 or TRBD2 (5 bases each). Per the germline V gene, CDR1 is KGHSH and CDR2 is LQKENI. V was pared by 3 bases and J by 6 bases, with 6 bases between. The CDR3 contains 12 residues. CDR3 in amino acids: CASSPGTNEQFF. CDR3 sequence (DNA): TGTGCCAGCTCACCCGGGACCAATGAGCAGTTCTTC.

Comment on this clonotype: This beta chain was picked up by a library intended for alpha chains and is off target, so its count carries little meaning. The rearrangement joins TRBV5-4 to TRBJ2-1; TRBD2 matches at 12 bases. The germline gives CDR1 SGHNT, CDR2 YYREEE (reference sequence). The CDR3 sequence is 15 residues long. V was pared by 5 bases and J by 3 bases, with 3 bases of the junction left unmatched. The CDR3 spells CASSSTSGGYNEQFF. For the CDR3, the DNA is TGTGCCAGCAGTTCGACTAGCGGGGGCTACAATGAGCAGTTCTTC.

As to this clonotype: A library made for alpha chains picked up this beta chain off target, so its size means little. The rearrangement links TRBV7-3 to TRBJ1-1, with TRBD1 as a possible D gene (6 bases). Germline assignment: CDR1 SGHTA and CDR2 FQGTGA. This CDR3 spans 15 amino acids. V was trimmed by 2 bases and J by 1 base, leaving 11 bases between them. For the CDR3, the DNA is TGTGCCAGCAGCTTAGCGGGGACACCGAACACTGAAGCTTTCTTT. This codes for CASSLAGTPNTEAFF.